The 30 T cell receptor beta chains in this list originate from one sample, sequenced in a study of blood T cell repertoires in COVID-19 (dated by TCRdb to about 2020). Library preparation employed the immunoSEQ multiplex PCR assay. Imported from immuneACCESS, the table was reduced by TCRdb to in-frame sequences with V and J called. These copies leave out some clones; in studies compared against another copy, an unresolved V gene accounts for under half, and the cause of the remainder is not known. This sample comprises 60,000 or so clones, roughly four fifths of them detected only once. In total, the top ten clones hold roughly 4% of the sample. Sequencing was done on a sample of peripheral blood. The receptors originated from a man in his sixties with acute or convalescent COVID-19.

CDR3 DNA: TGTGCCAGCAGTGCGGTAGCGGGACCCTACGAGCAGTACTTC. Translating it yields CASSAVAGPYEQYF. This chain uses TRBV2 with TRBJ2-7, with TRBD2 matching over 8 bases. Losses at the gene ends were 4 bases for V and 2 bases for J; bases not matched to a gene: 4. The germline CDR1 and CDR2 sequences are SNHLY and FYNNEI. This CDR3 has 14 amino acids.

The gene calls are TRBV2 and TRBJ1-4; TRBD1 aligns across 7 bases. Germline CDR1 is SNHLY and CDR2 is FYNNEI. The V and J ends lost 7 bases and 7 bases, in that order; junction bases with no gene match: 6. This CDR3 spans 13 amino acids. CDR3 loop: CASTDRVGEKLFF. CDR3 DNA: TGTGCCAGCACCGACAGGGTGGGTGAAAAACTGTTTTTT.

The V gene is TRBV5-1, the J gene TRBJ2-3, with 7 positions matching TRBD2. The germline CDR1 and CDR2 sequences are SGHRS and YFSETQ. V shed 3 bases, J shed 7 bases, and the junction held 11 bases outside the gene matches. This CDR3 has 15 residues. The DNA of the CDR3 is TGCGCCAGCAGCTCGGAACCTAGCGGTACATATACGCAGTATTTT. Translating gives CASSSEPSGTYTQYF.

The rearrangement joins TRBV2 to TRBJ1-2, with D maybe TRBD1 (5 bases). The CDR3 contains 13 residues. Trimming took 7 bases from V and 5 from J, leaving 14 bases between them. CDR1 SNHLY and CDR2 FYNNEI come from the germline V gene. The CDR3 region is CASTQGLGYGYTF. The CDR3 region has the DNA TGTGCCAGCACCCAGGGCCTCGGGTATGGCTACACCTTC.

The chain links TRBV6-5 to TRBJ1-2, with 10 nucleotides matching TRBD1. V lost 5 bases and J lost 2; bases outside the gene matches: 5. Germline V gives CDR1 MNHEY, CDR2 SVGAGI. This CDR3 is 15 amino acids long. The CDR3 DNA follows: TGTGCCAGCAGTCGCCGGGACAGGGGCAACTATGGCTACACCTTC. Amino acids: CASSRRDRGNYGYTF.

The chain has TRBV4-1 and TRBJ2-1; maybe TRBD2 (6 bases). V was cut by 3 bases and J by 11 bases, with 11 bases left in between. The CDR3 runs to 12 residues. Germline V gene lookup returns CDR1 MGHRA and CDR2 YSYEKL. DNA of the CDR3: TGCGCCAGCAGCCAGGGGACTCTTAAGCAGTTCTTC. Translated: CASSQGTLKQFF.

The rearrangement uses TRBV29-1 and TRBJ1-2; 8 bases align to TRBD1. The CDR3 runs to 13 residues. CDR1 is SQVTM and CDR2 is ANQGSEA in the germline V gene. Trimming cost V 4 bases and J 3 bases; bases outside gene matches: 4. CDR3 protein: CSVGHRGDYGYTF. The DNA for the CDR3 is TGCAGCGTTGGTCACAGGGGGGACTATGGCTACACCTTC.

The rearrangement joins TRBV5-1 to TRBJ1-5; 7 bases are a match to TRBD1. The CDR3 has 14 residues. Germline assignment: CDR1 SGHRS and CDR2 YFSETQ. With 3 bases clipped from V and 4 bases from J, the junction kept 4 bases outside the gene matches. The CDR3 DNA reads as TGCGCCAGCAGCTGGGGACAGCCTAATCAGCCCCAGCATTTT. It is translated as CASSWGQPNQPQHF.

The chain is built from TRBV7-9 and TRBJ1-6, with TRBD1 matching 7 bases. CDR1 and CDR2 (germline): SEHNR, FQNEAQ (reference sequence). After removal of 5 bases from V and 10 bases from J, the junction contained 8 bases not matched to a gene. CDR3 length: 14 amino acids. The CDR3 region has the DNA TGTGCCAGCAGCCCCGACAGGGCGGTCTCACCCCTCCACTTT. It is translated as CASSPDRAVSPLHF.

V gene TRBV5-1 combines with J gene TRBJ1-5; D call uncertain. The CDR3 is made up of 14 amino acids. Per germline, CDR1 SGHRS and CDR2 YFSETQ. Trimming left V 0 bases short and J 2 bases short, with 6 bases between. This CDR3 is CASSLAGGNQPQHF. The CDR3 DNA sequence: TGCGCCAGCAGCTTGGCCGGGGGCAATCAGCCCCAGCATTTT. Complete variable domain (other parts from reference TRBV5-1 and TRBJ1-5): KAGVTQTPRYLIKTRGQQVTLSCSPISGHRSVSWYQQTPGQGLQFLFEYFSETQRNKGNFPGRFSGRQFSNSRSEMNVSTLELGDSALYLCASSLAGGNQPQHFGDGTRLSIL.

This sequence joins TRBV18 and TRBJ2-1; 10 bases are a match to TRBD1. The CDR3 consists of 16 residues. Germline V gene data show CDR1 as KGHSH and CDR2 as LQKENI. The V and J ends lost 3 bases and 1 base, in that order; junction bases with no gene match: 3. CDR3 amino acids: CASSPGGQGSYNEQFF. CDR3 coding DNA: TGTGCCAGCTCACCGGGGGGACAGGGGTCCTACAATGAGCAGTTCTTC. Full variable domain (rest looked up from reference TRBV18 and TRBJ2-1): NAGVMQNPRHLVRRRGQEARLRCSPMKGHSHVYWYRQLPEEGLKFMVYLQKENIIDESGMPKERFSAEFPKEGPSILRIQQVVRGDSAAYFCASSPGGQGSYNEQFFGPGTRLTVL.

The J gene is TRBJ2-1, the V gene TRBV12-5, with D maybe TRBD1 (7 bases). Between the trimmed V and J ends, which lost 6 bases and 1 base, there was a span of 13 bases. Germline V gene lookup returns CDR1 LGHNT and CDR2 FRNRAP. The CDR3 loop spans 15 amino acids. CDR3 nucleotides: TGTGCTAGTGGGGACTACAGGGGATCCTACAATGAGCAGTTCTTC. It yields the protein CASGDYRGSYNEQFF.

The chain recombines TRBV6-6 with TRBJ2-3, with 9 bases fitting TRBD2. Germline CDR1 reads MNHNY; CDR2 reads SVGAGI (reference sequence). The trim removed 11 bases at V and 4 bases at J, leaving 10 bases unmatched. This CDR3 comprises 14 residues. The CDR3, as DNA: TGTGCCTGCCACCGGACTAGCGCGGCAGATACGCAGTATTTT. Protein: CACHRTSAADTQYF.

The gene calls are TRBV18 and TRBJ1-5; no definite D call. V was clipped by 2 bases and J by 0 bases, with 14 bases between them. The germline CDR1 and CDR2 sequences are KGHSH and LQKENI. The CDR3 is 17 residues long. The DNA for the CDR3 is TGTGCCAGCTCACCATCTTTAGATCTGAGTAGCAATCAGCCCCAGCATTTT. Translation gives CASSPSLDLSSNQPQHF.

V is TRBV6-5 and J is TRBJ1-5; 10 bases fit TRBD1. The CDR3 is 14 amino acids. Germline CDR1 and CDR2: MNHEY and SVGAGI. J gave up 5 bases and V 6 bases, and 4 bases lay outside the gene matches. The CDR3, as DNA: TGTGCCAGCAGCCAAGGGACAGGGGATCAGCCCCAGCATTTT. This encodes CASSQGTGDQPQHF.

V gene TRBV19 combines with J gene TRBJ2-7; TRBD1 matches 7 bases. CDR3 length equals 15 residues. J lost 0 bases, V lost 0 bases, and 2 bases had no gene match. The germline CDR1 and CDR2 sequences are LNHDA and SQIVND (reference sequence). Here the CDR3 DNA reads TGTGCCAGTAGTATAGACCGGGACAGCTCCTACGAGCAGTACTTC. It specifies CASSIDRDSSYEQYF.

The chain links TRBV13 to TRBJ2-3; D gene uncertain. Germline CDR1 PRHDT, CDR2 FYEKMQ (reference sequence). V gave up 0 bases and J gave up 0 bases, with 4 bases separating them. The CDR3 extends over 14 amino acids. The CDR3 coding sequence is TGTGCCAGCAGCTTAGGATCTAGCACAGATACGCAGTATTTT. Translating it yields CASSLGSSTDTQYF.

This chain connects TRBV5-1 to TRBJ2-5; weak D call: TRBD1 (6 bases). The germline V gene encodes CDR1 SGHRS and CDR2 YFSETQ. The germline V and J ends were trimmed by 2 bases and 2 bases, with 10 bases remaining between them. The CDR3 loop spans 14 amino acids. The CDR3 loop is CASSLWTAQETQYF. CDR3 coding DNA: TGCGCCAGCAGCTTATGGACAGCTCAAGAGACCCAGTACTTC.

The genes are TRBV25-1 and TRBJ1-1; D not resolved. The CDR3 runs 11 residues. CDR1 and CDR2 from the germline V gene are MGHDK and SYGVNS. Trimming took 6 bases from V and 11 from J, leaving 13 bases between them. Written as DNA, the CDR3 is TGTGCCAGCAGAACCGAGGAGGGCGCTTTCTTT. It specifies CASRTEEGAFF.

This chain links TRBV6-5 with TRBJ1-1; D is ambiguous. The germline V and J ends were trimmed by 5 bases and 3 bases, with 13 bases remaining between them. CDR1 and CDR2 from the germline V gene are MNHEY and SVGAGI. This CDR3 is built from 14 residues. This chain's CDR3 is CASSPRGGYTEAFF. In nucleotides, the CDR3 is TGTGCCAGCAGTCCCCGCGGAGGGTACACTGAAGCTTTCTTT.

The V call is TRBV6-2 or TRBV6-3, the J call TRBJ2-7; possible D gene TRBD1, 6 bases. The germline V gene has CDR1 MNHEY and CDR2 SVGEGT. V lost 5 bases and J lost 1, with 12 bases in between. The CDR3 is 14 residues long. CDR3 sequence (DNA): TGTGCCAGCAGTCCCGGGACATATTCCTACGAGCAGTACTTC. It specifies CASSPGTYSYEQYF.

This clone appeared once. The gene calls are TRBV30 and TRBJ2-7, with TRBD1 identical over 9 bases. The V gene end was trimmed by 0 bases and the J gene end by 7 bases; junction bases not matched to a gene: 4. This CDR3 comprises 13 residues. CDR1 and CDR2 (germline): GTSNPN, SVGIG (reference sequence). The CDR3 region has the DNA TGTGCCTGGAGTGTACAGGGGGCGAATGAGCAGTACTTC. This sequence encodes CAWSVQGANEQYF.

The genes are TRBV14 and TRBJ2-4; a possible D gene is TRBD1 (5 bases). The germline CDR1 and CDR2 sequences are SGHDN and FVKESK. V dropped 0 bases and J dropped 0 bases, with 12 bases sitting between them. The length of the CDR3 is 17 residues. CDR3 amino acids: CASSQDPQGLAKNIQYF. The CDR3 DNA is TGTGCCAGCAGCCAAGATCCGCAGGGCCTAGCCAAAAACATTCAGTACTTC.

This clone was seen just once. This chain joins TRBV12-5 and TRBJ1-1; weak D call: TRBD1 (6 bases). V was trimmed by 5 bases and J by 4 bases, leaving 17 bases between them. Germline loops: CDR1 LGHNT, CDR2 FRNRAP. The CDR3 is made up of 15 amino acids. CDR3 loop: CASGPMDRRGTEAFF. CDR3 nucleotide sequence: TGTGCTAGTGGTCCTATGGACAGAAGAGGCACTGAAGCTTTCTTT.

CDR3 in DNA: TGTGCCAGCAGCCCGCCGGGGGGTGAAAAACTGTTTTTT. Its protein is CASSPPGGEKLFF. The chain recombines TRBV5-4 with TRBJ1-4, with D perhaps matching TRBD1 (5 bases). Germline V gene sequence: CDR1 SGHNT, CDR2 YYREEE (reference sequence). V was pared by 4 bases and J by 7 bases, with 11 bases between. The length of the CDR3 is 13 residues.

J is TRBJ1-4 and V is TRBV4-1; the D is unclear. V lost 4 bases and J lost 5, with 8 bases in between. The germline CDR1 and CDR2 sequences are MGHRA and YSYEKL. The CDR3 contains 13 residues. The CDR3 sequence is CASSRTGNEKLFF. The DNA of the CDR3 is TGCGCCAGCAGCCGGACGGGGAATGAAAAACTGTTTTTT.

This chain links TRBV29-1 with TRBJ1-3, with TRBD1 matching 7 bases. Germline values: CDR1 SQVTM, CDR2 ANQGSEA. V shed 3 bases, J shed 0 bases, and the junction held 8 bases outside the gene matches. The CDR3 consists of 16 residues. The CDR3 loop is CSVELRSGGSGNTIYF. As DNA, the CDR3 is TGCAGCGTTGAGTTGAGGTCAGGGGGCTCTGGAAACACCATATATTTT. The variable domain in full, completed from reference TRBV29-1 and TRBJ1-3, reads SAVISQKPSRDICQRGTSLTIQCQVDSQVTMMFWYRQQPGQSLTLIATANQGSEATYESGFVIDKFPISRPNLTFSTLTVSNMSPEDSSIYLCSVELRSGGSGNTIYFGEGSWLTVV.

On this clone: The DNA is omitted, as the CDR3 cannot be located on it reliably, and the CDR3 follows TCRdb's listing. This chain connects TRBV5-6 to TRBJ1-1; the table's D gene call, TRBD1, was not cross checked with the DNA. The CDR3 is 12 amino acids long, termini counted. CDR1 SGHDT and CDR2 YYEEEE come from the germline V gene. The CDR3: CASSWGQGAPFF.

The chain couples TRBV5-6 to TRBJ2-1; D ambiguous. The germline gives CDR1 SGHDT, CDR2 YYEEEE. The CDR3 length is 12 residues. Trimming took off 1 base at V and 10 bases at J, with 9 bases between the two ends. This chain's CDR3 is CASSLNSAEQFF. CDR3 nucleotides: TGTGCCAGCAGCTTGAACAGTGCCGAGCAGTTCTTC.

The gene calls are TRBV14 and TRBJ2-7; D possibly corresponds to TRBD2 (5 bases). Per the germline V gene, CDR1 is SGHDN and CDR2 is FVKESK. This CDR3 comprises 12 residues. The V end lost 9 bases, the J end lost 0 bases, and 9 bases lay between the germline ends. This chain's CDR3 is CASTRNSYEQYF. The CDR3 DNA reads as TGTGCCAGTACTAGAAACTCCTACGAGCAGTACTTC.